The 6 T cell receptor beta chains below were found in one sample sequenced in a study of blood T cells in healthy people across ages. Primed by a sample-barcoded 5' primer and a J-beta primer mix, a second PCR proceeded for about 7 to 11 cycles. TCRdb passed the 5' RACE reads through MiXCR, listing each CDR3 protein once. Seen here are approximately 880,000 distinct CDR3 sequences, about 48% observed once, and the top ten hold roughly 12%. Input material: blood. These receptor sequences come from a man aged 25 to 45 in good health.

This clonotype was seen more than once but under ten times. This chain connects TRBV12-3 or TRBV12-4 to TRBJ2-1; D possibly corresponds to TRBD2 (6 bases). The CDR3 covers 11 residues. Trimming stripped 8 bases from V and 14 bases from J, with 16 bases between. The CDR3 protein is CASATGVEEFF. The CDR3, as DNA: TGTGCCAGCGCCACGGGGGTAGAGGAGTTCTTC.

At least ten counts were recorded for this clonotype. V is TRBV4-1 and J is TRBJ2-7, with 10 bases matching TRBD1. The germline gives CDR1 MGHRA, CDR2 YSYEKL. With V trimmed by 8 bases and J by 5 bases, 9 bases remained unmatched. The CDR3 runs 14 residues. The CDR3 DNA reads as TGCGCCAGCCGATCAATGACAGGGGGCAACGAGCAGTACTTC. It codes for CASRSMTGGNEQYF.

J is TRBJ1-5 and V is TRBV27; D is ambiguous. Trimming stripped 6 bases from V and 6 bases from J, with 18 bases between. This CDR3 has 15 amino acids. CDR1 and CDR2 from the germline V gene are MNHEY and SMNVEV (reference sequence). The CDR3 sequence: CASRLNRNWGQPQHF. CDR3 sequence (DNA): TGTGCCAGCAGACTTAACCGGAATTGGGGTCAGCCCCAGCATTTT.

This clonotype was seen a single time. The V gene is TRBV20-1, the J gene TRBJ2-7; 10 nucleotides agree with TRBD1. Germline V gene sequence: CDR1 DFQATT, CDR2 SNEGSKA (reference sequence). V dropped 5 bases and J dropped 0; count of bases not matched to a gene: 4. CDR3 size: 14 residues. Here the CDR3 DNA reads TGCAGTGCTGTATGGGACAGGGGCTCCTACGAGCAGTACTTC. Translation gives CSAVWDRGSYEQYF.

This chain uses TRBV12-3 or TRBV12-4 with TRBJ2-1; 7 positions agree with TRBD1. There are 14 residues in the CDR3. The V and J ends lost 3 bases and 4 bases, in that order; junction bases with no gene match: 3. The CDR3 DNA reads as TGTGCCAGCAGTTTCGTACAGGGGTACAATGAGCAGTTCTTC. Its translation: CASSFVQGYNEQFF.

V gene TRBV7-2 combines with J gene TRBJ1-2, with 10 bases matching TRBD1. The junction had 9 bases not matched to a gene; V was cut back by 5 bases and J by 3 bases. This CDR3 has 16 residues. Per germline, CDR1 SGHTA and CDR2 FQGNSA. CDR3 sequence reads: CASSRGGQGVDYGYTF. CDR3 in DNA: TGTGCCAGCAGCCGCGGAGGACAGGGGGTGGACTATGGCTACACCTTC. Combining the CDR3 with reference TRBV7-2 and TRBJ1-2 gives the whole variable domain GAGVSQSPSNKVTEKGKDVELRCDPISGHTALYWYRQSLGQGLEFLIYFQGNSAPDKSGLPSDRFSAERTGGSVSTLTIQRTQQEDSAVYLCASSRGGQGVDYGYTFGSGTRLTVV.